The rows below give T cell receptor beta chains drawn from one sample of a study of CD8+CD57+ T cells in acquired aplastic anemia. TCRdb ran MiXCR on the reads and lists one entry per CDR3 protein. The sample lists approximately 150,000 distinct CDR3 sequences; around half were seen once. The material sequenced was sorted CD4+, CD8+, or CD8+CD57+ T cells (not recorded which) from PBMCs. These receptors were collected from a human donor with aplastic anemia. CDR3s include the opening cysteine and the closing phenylalanine or tryptophan. A D gene is named only where the DNA matches it firmly. Clone size is given for some rows only: seen once, a few or many times, or a class if the clone is expanded.

j_gene,v_gene,d_gene,abundance,CDR3aa
TRBJ2-2,TRBV20-1,.,.,CSARDRGDTGELFF
TRBJ2-2,TRBV6-1,.,.,CAGSRTYDTGELFF
TRBJ1-2,TRBV5-1,TRBD1,.,CASSASGTGFGYTF
TRBJ2-7,TRBV5-1,TRBD2,.,CASSSGLAGGGHEQYF
TRBJ2-3,TRBV5-1,.,many,CASLGRGDGTDTQYF
TRBJ2-7,TRBV18,TRBD2,.,CASSPQGSGLAGGEQYF
TRBJ2-7,TRBV6-1,TRBD2,once,CASSPSGLAGYEQYF
TRBJ2-7,TRBV20-1,.,.,CSAMGREDYEQYF
TRBJ2-7,TRBV12-3/TRBV12-4,.,many,CASNSQGETYEQYF
TRBJ1-3,TRBV19,TRBD1,.,CASSEPGQGGNTIYF
TRBJ1-1,TRBV10-3,.,medium-sized,CAIGIREGRSEAFF
.,TRBV2,TRBD2,few,CASSILAGGEEQFF
TRBJ2-3,TRBV25-1,.,.,CASSEENLMRVTTDTQYF
TRBJ2-2,TRBV7-6,.,.,CASRGLPNTGELFF
TRBJ1-6,TRBV2,.,.,CASSEMSPLHF
TRBJ1-6,TRBV15,.,.,CATSRYPGNSPLHF
TRBJ2-5,TRBV7-6,.,few,CASSLDPLKTQYF
TRBJ2-7,TRBV10-1,TRBD2,.,CASSETSAYEQYF